This T cell receptor beta chain was captured by sequencing in a study of sequential checkpoint blockade in melanoma. Overall study: Randomization was 1:1 between first-line nivolumab→ipilimumab and ipilimumab→nivolumab. After both sequences, patients received maintenance nivolumab.

Germline-derived CDR1 and CDR2 are SNHLY and FYNNEI. Trimming shortened V by 6 bases and J by 4 bases, and 9 bases separated the two germline ends. The CDR3 sequence is 12 residues long. Treatment reported: randomized to nivolumab then ipilimumab (arm A) or the reverse (arm B). None of the patients previously received DNA-damaging chemotherapy. Sorted cells were live CD3+CD8+, lacking CD19 and CD56, from PBMCs. The method was immunoSEQ multiplex PCR; TCRdb's version includes in-frame clones alone and lacks a portion of them. The sample has roughly 9,300 clones, about three quarters seen once. Sequencing was performed on CD8+ T cells sorted from blood (inferred from file names), taken from a patient given nivolumab and ipilimumab in sequence. This chain connects TRBV2 to TRBJ1-1, with a possible D match to TRBD1 (5 bases). The TCR sequence derives from a human donor with melanoma. The DNA for the CDR3 is TGTGCCAGCAGGGCGGGACCCACTGAAGCTTTCTTT. It is translated as CASRAGPTEAFF.